The TCR beta chain described here comes from a study of cytomegalovirus exposure and HLA in healthy donors. Study-level information: Tens of millions of unique TCRs from HLA-typed donors were held in an early release of data.

Findings of the study overall: Later on, a genetic analysis was performed. It linked a missense variant in DCLRE1C with V- and J-gene trimming of TCR beta.

A remark on this clone: Its antigen is still unknown.

CDR1 LGHNA and CDR2 YSLEER come from the germline V gene. CDR3 size: 16 residues. V was trimmed by 1 base and J by 4 bases, leaving 16 bases between them. The PCR contained 60 Vbeta and 13 Jbeta primers. Produced via immunoSEQ multiplex PCR; TCRdb's table is partial and in-frame only. In total, the table holds about 100,000 clones. The sample was PBMCs. The chain recombines TRBV4-3 with TRBJ1-2; D is unclear. The TCR was taken from a man aged 50-60 years in good health and CMV-seronegative. DNA for the CDR3: TGCGCCAGCAGCCAAGTCGTCCGGGGTAGTGGCTATGGCTACACCTTC. Protein sequence: CASSQVVRGSGYGYTF.